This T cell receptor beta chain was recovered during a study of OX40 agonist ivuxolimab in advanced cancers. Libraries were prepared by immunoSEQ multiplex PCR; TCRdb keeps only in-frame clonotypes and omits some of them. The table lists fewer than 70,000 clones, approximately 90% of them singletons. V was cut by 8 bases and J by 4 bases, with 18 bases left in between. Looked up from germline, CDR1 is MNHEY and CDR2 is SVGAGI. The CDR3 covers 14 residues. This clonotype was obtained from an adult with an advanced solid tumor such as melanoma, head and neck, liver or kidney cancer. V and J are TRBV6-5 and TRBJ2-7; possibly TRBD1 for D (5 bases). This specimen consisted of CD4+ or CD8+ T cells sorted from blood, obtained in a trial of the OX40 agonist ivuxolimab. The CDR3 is CASHPTGKGYEQYF. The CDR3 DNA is TGTGCCAGCCACCCCACCGGAAAGGGGTACGAGCAGTACTTC.